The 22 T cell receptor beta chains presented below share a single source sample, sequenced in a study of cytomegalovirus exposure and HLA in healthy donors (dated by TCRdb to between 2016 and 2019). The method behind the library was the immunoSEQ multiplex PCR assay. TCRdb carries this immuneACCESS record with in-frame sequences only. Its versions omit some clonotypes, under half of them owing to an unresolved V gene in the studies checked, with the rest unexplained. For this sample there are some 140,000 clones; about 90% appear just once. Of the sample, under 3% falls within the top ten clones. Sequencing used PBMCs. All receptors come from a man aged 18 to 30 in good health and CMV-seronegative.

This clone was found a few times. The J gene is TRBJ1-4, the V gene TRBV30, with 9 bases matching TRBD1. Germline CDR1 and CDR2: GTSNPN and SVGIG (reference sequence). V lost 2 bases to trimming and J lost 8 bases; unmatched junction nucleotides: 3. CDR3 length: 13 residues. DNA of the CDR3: TGTGCCTGGAGTCGGGACAGGGACGAAAAACTGTTTTTT. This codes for CAWSRDRDEKLFF.

CDR3 amino acids: CASSEDGRSDTQYF. The CDR3, as DNA: TGTGCCAGCAGTGAAGACGGGAGGTCAGATACGCAGTATTTT. The chain carries TRBV2 and TRBJ2-3, with TRBD2 identical over 7 bases. V shed 1 base, J shed 4 bases, and the junction held 2 bases outside the gene matches. The germline V gene encodes CDR1 SNHLY and CDR2 FYNNEI. CDR3 size: 14 residues. Drawing the rest from reference TRBV2 and TRBJ2-3, the complete variable domain is EPEVTQTPSHQVTQMGQEVILRCVPISNHLYFYWYRQILGQKVEFLVSFYNNEISEKSEIFDDQFSVERPDGSNFTLKIRSTKLEDSAMYFCASSEDGRSDTQYFGPGTRLTVL.

The CDR3 here is CASSLTGQSYEQYF. CDR3 DNA: TGCGCCAGCAGCCTAACGGGACAGTCCTACGAGCAGTACTTC. The V and J genes are TRBV5-1 and TRBJ2-7, with 7 bases lining up with TRBD1. The CDR3 totals 14 residues. Germline CDR1 reads SGHRS; CDR2 reads YFSETQ. Trimming cost V 4 bases and J 1 base; bases outside gene matches: 5.

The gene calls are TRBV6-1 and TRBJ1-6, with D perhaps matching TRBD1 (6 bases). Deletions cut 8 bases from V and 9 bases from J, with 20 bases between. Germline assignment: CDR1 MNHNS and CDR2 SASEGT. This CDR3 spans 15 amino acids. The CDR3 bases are TGTGCCAGCCTGAGGGGGGGGAACGCGGGTTCACCCCTCCACTTT. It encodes CASLRGGNAGSPLHF.

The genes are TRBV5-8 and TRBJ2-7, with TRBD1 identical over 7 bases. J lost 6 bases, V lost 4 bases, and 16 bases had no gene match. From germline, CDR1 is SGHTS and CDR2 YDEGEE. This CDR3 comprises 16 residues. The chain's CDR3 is CASSLSRDRSLGEQYF. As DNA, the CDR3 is TGTGCCAGCAGCCTCTCCCGGGACAGAAGCTTAGGCGAGCAGTACTTC. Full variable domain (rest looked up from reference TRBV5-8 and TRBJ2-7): EAGVTQSPTHLIKTRGQQATLRCSPISGHTSVYWYQQALGLGLQFLLWYDEGEERNRGNFPPRFSGRQFPNYSSELNVNALELEDSALYLCASSLSRDRSLGEQYFGPGTRLTVT.

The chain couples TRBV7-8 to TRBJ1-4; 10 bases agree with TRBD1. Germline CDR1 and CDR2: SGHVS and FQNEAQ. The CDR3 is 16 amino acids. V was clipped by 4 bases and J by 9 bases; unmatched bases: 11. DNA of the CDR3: TGTGCCAGCAGCTCCCCCCTCCGGGACAGGGGAAAAAAACTGTTTTTT. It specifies CASSSPLRDRGKKLFF.

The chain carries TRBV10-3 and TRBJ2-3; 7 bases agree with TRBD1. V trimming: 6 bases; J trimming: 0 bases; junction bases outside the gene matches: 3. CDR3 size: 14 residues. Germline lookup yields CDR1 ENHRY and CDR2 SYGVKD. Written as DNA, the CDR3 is TGTGCCATCAGACAGGGGTCAAGCACAGATACGCAGTATTTT. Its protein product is CAIRQGSSTDTQYF.

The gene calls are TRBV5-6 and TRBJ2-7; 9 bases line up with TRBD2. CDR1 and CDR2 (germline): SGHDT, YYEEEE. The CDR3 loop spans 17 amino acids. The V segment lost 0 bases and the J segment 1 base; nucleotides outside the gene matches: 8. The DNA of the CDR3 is TGTGCCAGCAGCTTGGTATCAGGGCGGGAGGGGTCCTACGAGCAGTACTTC. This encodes CASSLVSGREGSYEQYF.

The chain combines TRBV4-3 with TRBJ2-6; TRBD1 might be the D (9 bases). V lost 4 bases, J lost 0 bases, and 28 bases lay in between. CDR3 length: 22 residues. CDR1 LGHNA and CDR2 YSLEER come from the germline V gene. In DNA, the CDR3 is TGCGCCAGCAGCCCCGAGGGACAGGGCTTAGCGGGGACTATCTCTGGGGCCAACGTCCTGACTTTC. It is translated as CASSPEGQGLAGTISGANVLTF.

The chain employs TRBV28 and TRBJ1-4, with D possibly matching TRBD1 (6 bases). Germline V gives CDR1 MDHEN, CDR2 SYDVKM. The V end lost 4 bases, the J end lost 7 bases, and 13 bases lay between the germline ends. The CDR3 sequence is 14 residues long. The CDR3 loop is CASSSGGDLEKLFF. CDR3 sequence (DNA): TGTGCCAGCAGTTCGGGGGGCGACCTTGAAAAACTGTTTTTT. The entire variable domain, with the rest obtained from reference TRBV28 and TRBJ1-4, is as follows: DVKVTQSSRYLVKRTGEKVFLECVQDMDHENMFWYRQDPGLGLRLIYFSYDVKMKEKGDIPEGYSVSREKKERFSLILESASTNQTSMYLCASSSGGDLEKLFFGSGTQLSVL.

The chain's CDR3 is CASSPNDDEQFF. CDR3 DNA: TGTGCCAGCAGCCCTAACGATGATGAGCAGTTCTTC. V and J are TRBV4-2 and TRBJ2-1; D gene ambiguous. The CDR3 sequence is 12 residues long. Trimming cost V 4 bases and J 8 bases, with 9 bases left between them. Per germline, CDR1 LGHNA and CDR2 YNFKEQ.

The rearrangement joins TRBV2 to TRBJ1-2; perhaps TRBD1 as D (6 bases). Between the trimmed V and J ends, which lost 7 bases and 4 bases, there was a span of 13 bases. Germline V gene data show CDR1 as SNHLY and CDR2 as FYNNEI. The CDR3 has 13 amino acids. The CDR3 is CASIRTVSYGYTF. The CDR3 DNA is TGTGCCAGCATTCGGACAGTGAGCTATGGCTACACCTTC.

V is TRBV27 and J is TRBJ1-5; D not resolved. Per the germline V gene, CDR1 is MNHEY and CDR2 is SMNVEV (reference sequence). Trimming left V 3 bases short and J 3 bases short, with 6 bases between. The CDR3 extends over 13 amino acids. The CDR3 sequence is CASSFGDNQPQHF. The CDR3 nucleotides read TGTGCCAGCAGTTTCGGGGACAATCAGCCCCAGCATTTT.

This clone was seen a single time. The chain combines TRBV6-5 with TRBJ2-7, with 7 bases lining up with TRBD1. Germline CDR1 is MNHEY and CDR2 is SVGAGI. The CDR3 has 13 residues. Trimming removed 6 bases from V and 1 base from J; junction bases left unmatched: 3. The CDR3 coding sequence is TGTGCCAGCAGAAGGACAGGTTCCTACGAGCAGTACTTC. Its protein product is CASRRTGSYEQYF.

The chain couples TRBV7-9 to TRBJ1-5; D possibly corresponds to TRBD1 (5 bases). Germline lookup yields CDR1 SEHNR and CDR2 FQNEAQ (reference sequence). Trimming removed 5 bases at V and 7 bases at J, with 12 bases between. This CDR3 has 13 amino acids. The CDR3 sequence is CASSQGLGQPQHF. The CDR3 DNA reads TGTGCCAGCAGCCAGGGACTCGGCCAGCCCCAGCATTTT.

For the CDR3, the DNA is TGTGCCAGCAGTTACGACAGAAACTATGGCTACACCTTC. Protein: CASSYDRNYGYTF. The chain uses TRBV6-5 and TRBJ1-2, with D possibly TRBD1 on 5 matching bases. CDR3 length equals 13 residues. Trimming stripped 2 bases from V and 2 bases from J, with 6 bases between. Germline V gene data show CDR1 as MNHEY and CDR2 as SVGAGI.

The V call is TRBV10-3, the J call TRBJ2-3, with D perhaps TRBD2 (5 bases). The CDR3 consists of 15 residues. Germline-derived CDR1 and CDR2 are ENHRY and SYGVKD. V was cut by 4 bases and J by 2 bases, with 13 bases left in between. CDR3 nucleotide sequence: TGTGCCATCAGTGGAGGGAGTAGGGCCACAGATACGCAGTATTTT. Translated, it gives CAISGGSRATDTQYF.

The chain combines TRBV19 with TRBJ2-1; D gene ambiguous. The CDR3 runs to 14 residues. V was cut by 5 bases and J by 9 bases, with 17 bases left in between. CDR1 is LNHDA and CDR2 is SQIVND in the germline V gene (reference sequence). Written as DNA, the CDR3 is TGTGCCAGTAGTCCCACCGGTCCTCCCGGTGAGCAGTTCTTC. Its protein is CASSPTGPPGEQFF. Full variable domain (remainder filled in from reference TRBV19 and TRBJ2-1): DGGITQSPKYLFRKEGQNVTLSCEQNLNHDAMYWYRQDPGQGLRLIYYSQIVNDFQKGDIAEGYSVSREKKESFPLTVTSAQKNPTAFYLCASSPTGPPGEQFFGPGTRLTVL.

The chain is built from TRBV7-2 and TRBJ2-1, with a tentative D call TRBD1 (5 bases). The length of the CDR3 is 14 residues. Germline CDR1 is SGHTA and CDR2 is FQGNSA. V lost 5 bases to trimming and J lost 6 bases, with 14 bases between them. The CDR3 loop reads CASSAQTGINEQFF. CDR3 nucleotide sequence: TGTGCCAGCAGCGCACAAACAGGCATCAATGAGCAGTTCTTC.

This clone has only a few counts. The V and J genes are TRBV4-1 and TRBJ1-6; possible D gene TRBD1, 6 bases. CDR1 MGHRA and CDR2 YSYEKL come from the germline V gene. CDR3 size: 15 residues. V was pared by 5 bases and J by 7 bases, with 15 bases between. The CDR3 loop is CASSVHRDKNSPLHF. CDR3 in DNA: TGCGCCAGCAGCGTCCACCGGGACAAGAATTCACCCCTCCACTTT.

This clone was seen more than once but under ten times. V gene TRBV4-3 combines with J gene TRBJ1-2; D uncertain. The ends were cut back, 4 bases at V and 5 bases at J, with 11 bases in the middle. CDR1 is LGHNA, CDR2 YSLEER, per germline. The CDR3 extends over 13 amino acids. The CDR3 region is CASSPRLDYGYTF. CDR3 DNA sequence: TGCGCCAGCAGCCCCCGACTGGATTATGGCTACACCTTC.

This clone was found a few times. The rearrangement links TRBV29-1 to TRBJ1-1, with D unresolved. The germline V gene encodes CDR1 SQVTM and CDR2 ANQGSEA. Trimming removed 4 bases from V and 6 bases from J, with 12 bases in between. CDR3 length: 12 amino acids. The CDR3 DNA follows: TGCAGCGTTGGTCGGGGTGGGCCTGAAGCTTTCTTT. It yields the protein CSVGRGGPEAFF.